These T cell receptor beta chains were read from a single sample in a study of T cells in Graves' hyperthyroidism and ophthalmopathy. Each CDR3 protein is one row after TCRdb ran MiXCR on the multiplex PCR reads. This sample has around 600,000 distinct CDR3 sequences; more than 12% occur once, and the top ten carry around an eighth. What was sequenced was blood. The receptors were sampled from a woman in her fifties or sixties with Graves' ophthalmopathy. Both conserved end residues are part of each CDR3. The order of the fields is D gene, clone size, V gene, J gene, CDR3 DNA, CDR3 protein. A D gene is named only where the DNA matches it firmly. Expanded clones get a size class; other rows say once, few or many, or leave the size out.

-	few	TRBV12-3/TRBV12-4	TRBJ2-7	TGTGCCAGCAGTTTAGGGGGTGGCGGGAAGGCTTGCGAGCAGTACTTC	CASSLGGGGKACEQYF
-	-	TRBV29-1	TRBJ1-1	TGCAGCGTTGAAAGTCTGGGTATGAACACTGAAGCTTTCTTT	CSVESLGMNTEAFF
-	many	TRBV5-1	TRBJ2-5	TGCGCCAGCAGCCAAGTCCTCCAGGCTTTCCAAGAGACCCAGTACTTC	CASSQVLQAFQETQYF
TRBD1	-	TRBV5-1	TRBJ2-7	TGCGCCAGCAGCTTTGGACAGGGCTACGAGCGGTACTTC	CASSFGQGYERYF
TRBD2	many	TRBV29-1	TRBJ2-3	TGCAGCGTTGTAGCGGGGGGCACAGATACGCAGTATTTT	CSVVAGGTDTQYF
TRBD2	once	TRBV6-1	TRBJ2-7	TGTGCCAGCAGTGAATCTAGGACTAGCGGGAGGATGCAGTACTTC	CASSESRTSGRMQYF
TRBD1	many	TRBV24-1	TRBJ1-5	TGTGCCACGGGTCTCACAGGGGATCAGCCCCAGCATTTT	CATGLTGDQPQHF
TRBD1	-	TRBV24-1	TRBJ2-1	TGTGCCACCAGTGATTTGAGAGGGGGCGAGGGCTCCTACAATGAGCAGTTCTTC	CATSDLRGGEGSYNEQFF
TRBD1	many	TRBV28	TRBJ2-1	TGTGCCAGCAGTTTCCCCGGCTCTCCCCTCGGACAGGTGCCCGACCATGAGCAGTTCTTC	CASSFPGSPLGQVPDHEQFF
-	-	TRBV27	TRBJ1-2	TGTGCCAGCAGTTATGGACCGACACACTATGGCTACACCTTC	CASSYGPTHYGYTF
-	many	TRBV20-1	TRBJ2-3	TGCAGTGCTAGTCACCGGGTCAGCACAGATACGCAGTATTTT	CSASHRVSTDTQYF
-	many	TRBV4-3	TRBJ1-1	TGCGCCAGCAGCCAAGGACTGGGACCCATGAACACTGAAGCTTTCTTT	CASSQGLGPMNTEAFF
-	many	TRBV14	TRBJ1-4	TGTGCCAGCAGCCAAGGGCCGGGAATCGATGAAAAACTGTTTTTT	CASSQGPGIDEKLFF
TRBD2	-	TRBV11-2	TRBJ2-5	TGTGCCAGCAGCTCTTTGCCGGGAGGGCAAGAGACCCAGTACTTC	CASSSLPGGQETQYF
TRBD2	-	TRBV24-1	TRBJ2-1	TGTGCCACCAGTGACCCCGGACTAGCGGCGGCCAATGAGCAGTTCTTC	CATSDPGLAAANEQFF
-	-	TRBV19	TRBJ1-1	TGTGCCAGTAATGGGGAGACGTTAAAGAACACTGAAGCTTTCTTT	CASNGETLKNTEAFF
TRBD1	few	TRBV18	TRBJ2-7	TGTGCCAGCTCACCAAAGTCTCGGACAGGGGCCTACGAGCAGTACTTC	CASSPKSRTGAYEQYF
-	few	TRBV18	TRBJ2-7	TGTGCCAGCTCACCAACCCGGCAGGGAATGGTCGAGCAGTACTTC	CASSPTRQGMVEQYF
TRBD2	-	TRBV5-1	TRBJ2-1	TGCGCCAGCAGCTTGGGGACTAGAAGTGAGCAGTTCTTC	CASSLGTRSEQFF
-	many	TRBV7-8	TRBJ1-2	TGTGCCAGCAGCGCCGGACGGACATATGACTACACCTTC	CASSAGRTYDYTF
TRBD1	few	TRBV3-1	TRBJ2-3	TGTGCCAGCAGCAAGAGACAGGGCATGATGGATACGCAGTATTTT	CASSKRQGMMDTQYF
TRBD2	few	TRBV20-1	TRBJ2-2	TGCAGTGCTAGTTCCTTCGAGCGGGGCACCGGGGAGCTGTTTTTT	CSASSFERGTGELFF
TRBD2	-	TRBV6-1	TRBJ2-5	TGTGCCAGCAGTTTTGGACTAGCGGTCCAAGAGACCCAGTACTTC	CASSFGLAVQETQYF
-	many	TRBV27	TRBJ1-2	TGTGCCAGCAGCACACAACGACTACAGGGACACTATGGCTACACCTTC	CASSTQRLQGHYGYTF
-	many	TRBV4-3	TRBJ1-4	TGCGCCAGCAGCCAAGACCGGGGGGGGTCTAATGAAAAACTGTTTTTT	CASSQDRGGSNEKLFF
TRBD1	few	TRBV6-5	TRBJ2-7	TGTGCCAGCAGTTACTCGCAGGGGGTTGTATACGAGCAGTACTTC	CASSYSQGVVYEQYF
TRBD2	many	TRBV27	TRBJ2-1	TGTGCCAGCAGTAAGACACTAGCGGGGTCTTACAATGAGCAGTTCTTC	CASSKTLAGSYNEQFF
-	many	TRBV10-3	TRBJ2-3	TGTGCCATCACCGAGGGGACGCGGGAAGATACGCAGTATTTT	CAITEGTREDTQYF
-	many	TRBV28	TRBJ2-1	TGTGCCAGCAGTTTAGATCTCTACAATGAGCAGTTCTTC	CASSLDLYNEQFF
TRBD1	many	TRBV7-3	TRBJ2-2	TGTGCCAGCAGCTCGACAGGGCCCGGGGAGCTGTTTTTT	CASSSTGPGELFF
-	-	TRBV10-3	TRBJ1-2	TGTGCCATCAGTGATAAAGACGGTGTAAATGGCTACACCTTC	CAISDKDGVNGYTF
-	many	TRBV30	TRBJ2-7	TGTGCCTTAACATCTGGCGGGCGACCTTACGAGCAGTACTTC	CALTSGGRPYEQYF
TRBD1	-	TRBV7-9	TRBJ2-7	TGTGCCAGCAGCGCCCCGACAGGGTCCGAGCAGTACTTC	CASSAPTGSEQYF
-	-	TRBV29-1	TRBJ1-1	TGCAGCGTTTGGGGAACCGACATTGAAGCTTTCTTT	CSVWGTDIEAFF
-	-	TRBV4-2	TRBJ2-2	TGTGCCAGCAGCCTAGAGGTCGGGTCCACCGGGGAGCTGTTTTTT	CASSLEVGSTGELFF
-	many	TRBV4-3	TRBJ2-3	TGCGCCAGCAGCCAAGATTCCGGCACAGATACGCAGTATTTT	CASSQDSGTDTQYF
TRBD1	-	TRBV4-2	TRBJ2-3	TGTGCCAGCAGCCCGGGGACAGGAAAGGCTGCAGATACGCAGTATTTT	CASSPGTGKAADTQYF
TRBD1	many	TRBV10-3	TRBJ1-1	TGTGCCATCAGTGGCCGGGACAGGGGTGACACTGAAGCTTTCTTT	CAISGRDRGDTEAFF
-	-	TRBV24-1	TRBJ2-3	TGTGCCACCAGTGGAGGTTTGCGCACAGATACGCAGTATTTT	CATSGGLRTDTQYF
-	few	TRBV25-1	TRBJ2-6	TGTGCCAGCAGTGGGACAACTAACTCTGGGGCCAACGTCCTGACTTTC	CASSGTTNSGANVLTF
-	-	TRBV19	TRBJ2-7	TGTGCCAGTAGTATAGCCGTATACTACGAGCAGTACTTC	CASSIAVYYEQYF
-	many	TRBV6-1	TRBJ2-1	TGTGCCAGCAGAGCAGGGGTAGGTGAGCAGTTCTTC	CASRAGVGEQFF
-	many	TRBV19	TRBJ2-1	TGTGCCAGTAGTATTCCAGCCAATGAGCAGTTCTTC	CASSIPANEQFF
-	many	TRBV6-1	TRBJ2-5	TGTGCCAGCAGTGAACCTGGTCAGGGCCAAGAGACCCAGTACTTC	CASSEPGQGQETQYF
TRBD2	many	TRBV7-7	TRBJ2-5	TGTGCTAGCAGCTTAGGACTAGCGGGAAAAGAGACCCAGTACTTC	CASSLGLAGKETQYF
TRBD1	many	TRBV27	TRBJ2-7	TGTGCCAGCAGTTTATCCGGGACAGGGGTTCCCTACGAGCAGTACTTC	CASSLSGTGVPYEQYF
-	many	TRBV7-9	TRBJ2-1	TGTGCCAGCAGCCCGACCCTGACACGAGCATTCTCCTACAATGAGCAGTTCTTC	CASSPTLTRAFSYNEQFF
TRBD2	many	TRBV20-1	TRBJ2-1	TGCAGTGCTGCACCGGGACTAGTAAGCAATGAGCAGTTCTTC	CSAAPGLVSNEQFF
-	many	TRBV20-1	TRBJ2-5	TGCAGTGCTAGAGATCGGACAATACAAGAGACCCAGTACTTC	CSARDRTIQETQYF
-	-	TRBV27	TRBJ2-2	TGTGCCAGCAGTCCTTTGCCGCGGGGGCTAAGTGGGGAGCTGTTTTTT	CASSPLPRGLSGELFF
TRBD1	many	TRBV28	TRBJ1-2	TGTGCCAGCAGTTTGCAGGGGGCCTATGGCTACACCTTC	CASSLQGAYGYTF
-	few	TRBV12-3/TRBV12-4	TRBJ2-1	TGTGCCAGCAGTTTAATTGGTCGGGAGGAGCAGTTCTTC	CASSLIGREEQFF
TRBD2	many	TRBV2	TRBJ2-3	TGTGCCAGCAGAGAGTACAGCGGGGTCCGAGATACGCAGTATTTT	CASREYSGVRDTQYF
TRBD1	many	TRBV9	TRBJ2-5	TGTGCCAGCAGCGTAGCTGGGACAGGGGAATGGGAGACCCAGTACTTC	CASSVAGTGEWETQYF
TRBD1	few	TRBV29-1	TRBJ2-2	TGCAGCGTTCGGGCCAGAGACAGGGCCCCCGGGGAGCTGTTTTTT	CSVRARDRAPGELFF